This T cell receptor beta chain was recovered during a study of cytomegalovirus exposure and HLA in healthy donors. The CDR3 is 14 residues long. Trimming cost V 0 bases and J 5 bases; bases outside gene matches: 4. Germline V CDR1 and CDR2: SGDLS, YYNGEE. Both 60 Vbeta primers and 13 Jbeta primers went into the PCR. Assay used: immunoSEQ multiplex PCR; TCRdb lists only in-frame clones, some missing. The sample includes 170,000 or so clones, more than 70% of them seen just once. The sequencing sample was made of PBMCs. The TCR sequence derives from a male donor in good health and CMV-seropositive. The chain couples TRBV9 to TRBJ2-7, with 8 positions matching TRBD2. This CDR3 reads CASSVEAGGNEQYF. CDR3 bases: TGTGCCAGCAGCGTAGAGGCGGGAGGAAACGAGCAGTACTTC.